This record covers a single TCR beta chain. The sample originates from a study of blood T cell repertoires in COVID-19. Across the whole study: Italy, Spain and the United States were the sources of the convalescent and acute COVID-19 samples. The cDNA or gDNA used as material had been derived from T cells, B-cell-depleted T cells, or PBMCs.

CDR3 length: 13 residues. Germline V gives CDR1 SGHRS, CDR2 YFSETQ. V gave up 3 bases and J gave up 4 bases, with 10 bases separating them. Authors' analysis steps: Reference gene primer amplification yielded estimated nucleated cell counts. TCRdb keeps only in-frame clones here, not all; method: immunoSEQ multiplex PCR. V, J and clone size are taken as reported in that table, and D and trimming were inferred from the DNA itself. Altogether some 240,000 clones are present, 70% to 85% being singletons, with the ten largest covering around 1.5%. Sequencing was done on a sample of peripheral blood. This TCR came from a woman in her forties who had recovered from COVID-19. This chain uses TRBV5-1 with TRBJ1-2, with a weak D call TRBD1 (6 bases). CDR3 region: CASSWDKGYGYTF. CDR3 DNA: TGCGCCAGCAGCTGGGACAAGGGCTATGGCTACACCTTC.